Below are 8 T cell receptor beta chains sequenced from a single sample in a study of glioma-infiltrating T cells. Using RNA template, CDR3s of TCR alpha and beta were amplified with iRepertoire arm-PCR. MiXCR was run by TCRdb on the multiplex PCR reads, yielding one entry per CDR3 protein. The sample shows about 180,000 distinct CDR3 sequences, around 40% of them seen only once. Sequenced sample: glioma tissue, nonneoplastic brain tissue, or PBMCs (not recorded which). The origin of the receptors is a human donor with low-grade glioma or glioblastoma, undergoing nonglioma brain surgery, or in good health (not recorded which).

This clonotype has ten or more counts. In nucleotides, the CDR3 is TGTGCCAGCATGCCGAGGTCCACTGAAGCTTTCTTT. Residues: CASMPRSTEAFF. V usage is TRBV28 and J usage is TRBJ1-1; D uncertain. Germline assignment: CDR1 MDHEN and CDR2 SYDVKM. Between the trimmed V and J ends, which lost 7 bases and 4 bases, there was a span of 10 bases. This CDR3 region has 12 residues.

This clonotype was counted ten times or more. The chain is built from TRBV4-2 and TRBJ2-5; D is possibly TRBD1 (6 bases). V lost 0 bases to trimming and J lost 5 bases, with 16 bases between them. The CDR3 sequence is 16 residues long. From germline, CDR1 is LGHNA and CDR2 YNFKEQ. This chain's CDR3 is CASSQERAWGQETQYF. Written as DNA, the CDR3 is TGTGCCAGCAGCCAAGAGCGCGCGTGGGGGCAGGAGACCCAGTACTTC.

This clonotype was seen ten or more times. V usage is TRBV29-1 and J usage is TRBJ1-5, with a possible D match to TRBD1 (6 bases). With 4 bases removed from V and 8 bases from J, the gap between germline ends came to 15 bases. The CDR3 extends over 13 amino acids. CDR1 and CDR2 from the germline V gene are SQVTM and ANQGSEA. The CDR3 loop reads CSVVGTPGEPQHF. DNA of the CDR3: TGCAGCGTTGTCGGGACACCGGGGGAGCCCCAGCATTTT.

This clonotype was observed at least ten times. The J gene is TRBJ2-3, the V gene TRBV7-2; perhaps TRBD2 as D (5 bases). The germline gives CDR1 SGHTA, CDR2 FQGNSA. Trimming cost V 6 bases and J 2 bases, with 12 bases left between them. CDR3 size: 14 residues. Here the CDR3 DNA reads TGTGCCAGCAGTTCCGGGGTCGACACAGATACGCAGTATTTT. It specifies CASSSGVDTDTQYF.

Turning to this clonotype: A much larger clone is a single base away; this may be a read error. The V gene is TRBV10-3, the J gene TRBJ1-1; D remains unclear. Germline V gene sequence: CDR1 ENHRY, CDR2 SYGVKD. CDR3 size: 13 residues. The CDR3 sequence is CAISGGMKTEAFF. CDR3 DNA sequence: TGTGCCATCAGTGGAGGGATGAAAACTGAAGCTTTCTTT.

In its sample, this clonotype ranks as medium-sized. This chain uses TRBV27 with TRBJ2-5; 11 bases are shared with TRBD2. The CDR3 consists of 15 residues. The germline CDR1 and CDR2 sequences are MNHEY and SMNVEV (reference sequence). J lost 2 bases, V lost 6 bases, and 5 bases had no gene match. In DNA, the CDR3 is TGTGCCAGCAGCCCCGGGACTAGCGGACAAGAGACCCAGTACTTC. Protein: CASSPGTSGQETQYF.

The count of this clonotype is one. This likely comes from a read error, as the CDR3 has no conserved phenylalanine or tryptophan at its end. The V call is TRBV11-2, the J call TRBJ2-5, with unresolved D. The tail of the sequence fits TRBJ2-1 better, so the J call may be wrong. The germline gives CDR1 SGHAT, CDR2 FQNNGV. The CDR3 consists of 14 residues. CDR3 region: CASSYERRRNEQFV. As DNA, the CDR3 is TGTGCCAGCAGCTACGAGAGAAGAAGGAATGAGCAGTTCGTC.

As regards this clonotype: The germline gene is not matched at one end of the junction; a read error may be the cause. The chain couples TRBV6-6 to TRBJ2-3; tentatively, D is TRBD2 (5 bases). CDR1 MNHNY and CDR2 SVGAGI come from the germline V gene (reference sequence). The CDR3 has 12 amino acids. The CDR3 loop is CAISYGDTRQYF. DNA for the CDR3: TGTGCCATCAGTTACGGGGATACTAGGCAGTATTTC.